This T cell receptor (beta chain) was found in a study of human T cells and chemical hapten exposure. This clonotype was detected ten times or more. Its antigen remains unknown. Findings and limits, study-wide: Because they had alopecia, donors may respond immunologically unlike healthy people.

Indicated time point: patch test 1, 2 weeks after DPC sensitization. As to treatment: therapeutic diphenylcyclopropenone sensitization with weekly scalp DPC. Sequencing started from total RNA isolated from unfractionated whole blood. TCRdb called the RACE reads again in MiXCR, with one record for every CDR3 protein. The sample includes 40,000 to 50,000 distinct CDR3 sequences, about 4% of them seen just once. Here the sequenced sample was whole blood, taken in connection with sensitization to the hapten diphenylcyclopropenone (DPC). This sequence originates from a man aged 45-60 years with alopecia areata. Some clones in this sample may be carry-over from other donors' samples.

The CDR3 DNA reads TGTGCCAGCAGCTTATCACACGGGAGGGCCGATACGCAGTATTTT. Translated, it gives CASSLSHGRADTQYF. This chain uses TRBV7-9 with TRBJ2-3; the match to TRBD2 covers 8 bases. This CDR3 comprises 15 residues. V lost 2 bases, J lost 6 bases, and 7 bases stayed unmatched. The V gene's germline CDR1 is SEHNR and CDR2 FQNEAQ (reference sequence).